The present T cell receptor beta chain was sequenced within a study of blood T cell repertoires in COVID-19. The overall study: T cells, B-cell-depleted T cells, or PBMCs supplied cDNA or gDNA.

Per the study methods: Reference gene primer amplification in the assay estimated nucleated cell counts. The method was immunoSEQ multiplex PCR; TCRdb's version includes in-frame clones alone and lacks a portion of them. That table furnishes V, J and clone size, whereas the DNA furnished D and trimming. Of about 76,000 clones listed, about 90% were seen once; the top ten hold approximately 6.3%. This CDR3 contains 15 residues. Trimming cost V 6 bases and J 2 bases, with 14 bases left between them. The germline gives CDR1 MNHEY, CDR2 SVGAGI. V is TRBV6-5 and J is TRBJ1-5, with a weak D call TRBD1 (6 bases). The sequencing input was peripheral blood. The TCR was taken from a man aged 50 or older with active COVID-19. The chain's CDR3 is CASRSRGTGNQPQHF. In DNA form, the CDR3 reads TGTGCCAGCAGGTCCAGGGGTACAGGCAATCAGCCCCAGCATTTT.